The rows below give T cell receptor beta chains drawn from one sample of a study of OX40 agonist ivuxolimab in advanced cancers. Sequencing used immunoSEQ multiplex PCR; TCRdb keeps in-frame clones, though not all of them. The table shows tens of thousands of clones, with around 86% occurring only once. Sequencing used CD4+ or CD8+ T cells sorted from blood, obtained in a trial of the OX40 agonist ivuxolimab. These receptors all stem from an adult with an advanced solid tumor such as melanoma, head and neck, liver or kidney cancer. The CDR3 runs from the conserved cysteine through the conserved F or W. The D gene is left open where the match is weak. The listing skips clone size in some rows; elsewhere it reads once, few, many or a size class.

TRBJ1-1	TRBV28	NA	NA	CASSAVGSLNTEAFF	TGTGCCAGCAGTGCCGTCGGGTCCTTGAACACTGAAGCTTTCTTT
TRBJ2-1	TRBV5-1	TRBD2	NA	CASSLASGGYNEQFF	TGCGCCAGCAGCTTGGCTAGCGGGGGCTACAATGAGCAGTTCTTC
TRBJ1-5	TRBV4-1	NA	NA	CASSQDGQGPLVKHF	TGCGCCAGCAGCCAAGATGGGCAGGGCCCGCTAGTGAAGCATTTT
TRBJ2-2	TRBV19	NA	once	CASSYSRGYGNTGELFF	TGTGCCAGTAGTTACTCCAGGGGTTATGGGAACACCGGGGAGCTGTTTTTT
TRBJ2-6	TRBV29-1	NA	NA	CSVVSGANVLTF	TGCAGCGTCGTCTCTGGGGCCAACGTCCTGACTTTC
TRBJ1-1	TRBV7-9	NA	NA	CASSWETNTEAFF	TGTGCCAGCAGCTGGGAGACGAACACTGAAGCTTTCTTT
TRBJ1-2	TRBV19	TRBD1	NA	CASKQTGTGVNYGYTF	TGTGCCAGTAAACAAACCGGGACAGGGGTAAACTATGGCTACACCTTC
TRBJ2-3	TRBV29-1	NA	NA	CSALAWDSTDTQYF	TGCAGCGCCCTGGCGTGGGACAGCACAGATACGCAGTATTTT
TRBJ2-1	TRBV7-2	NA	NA	CASSSSQSSYNEQFF	TGTGCCAGCAGCTCTAGTCAGAGCTCCTACAATGAGCAGTTCTTC
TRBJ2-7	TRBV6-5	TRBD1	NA	CASQTGGREQYF	TGTGCCAGCCAAACAGGGGGCCGCGAGCAGTACTTC
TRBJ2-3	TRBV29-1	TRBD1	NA	CSVVGTADTQYF	TGCAGCGTTGTGGGGACAGCCGATACGCAGTATTTT
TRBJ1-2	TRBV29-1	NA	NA	CSVEAAGNGYTF	TGCAGCGTTGAAGCGGCAGGGAATGGCTACACCTTC
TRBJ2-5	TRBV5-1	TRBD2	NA	CASSLTSAQETQYF	TGCGCCAGCAGCTTAACTAGCGCCCAAGAGACCCAGTACTTC
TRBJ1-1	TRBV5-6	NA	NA	CASSLLAGRVGTEAFF	TGTGCCAGCAGCTTGTTGGCGGGGAGGGTGGGTACTGAAGCTTTCTTT
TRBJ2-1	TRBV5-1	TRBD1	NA	CASSLKQKTGMSYNEQFF	TGCGCCAGCAGCTTGAAGCAGAAGACAGGGATGTCCTACAATGAGCAGTTCTTC
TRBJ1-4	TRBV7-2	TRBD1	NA	CASSDTGGVAEKLFF	TGTGCCAGCAGCGACACAGGGGGAGTGGCTGAAAAACTGTTTTTT
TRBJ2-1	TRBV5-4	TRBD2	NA	CASSLSSGTYNEQFF	TGTGCCAGCAGTCTTTCTAGCGGGACCTACAATGAGCAGTTCTTC
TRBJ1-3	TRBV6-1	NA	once	CASSELPRGLYGNTIYF	TGTGCCAGCAGTGAACTTCCCCGGGGGCTATATGGAAACACCATATATTTT
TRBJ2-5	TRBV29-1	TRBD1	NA	CSGDRQETQYF	TGCAGCGGGGACAGGCAAGAGACCCAGTACTTC
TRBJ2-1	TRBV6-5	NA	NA	CASSAPGLRYNEQFF	TGTGCCAGCAGTGCCCCGGGACTTCGCTACAATGAGCAGTTCTTC
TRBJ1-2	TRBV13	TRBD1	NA	CASSRDRHYGYTF	TGTGCCAGCAGCCGGGACAGGCACTATGGCTACACCTTC
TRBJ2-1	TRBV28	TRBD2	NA	CASSSRLGLAGVSPYNEQFF	TGTGCCAGCAGTTCAAGACTAGGACTAGCGGGAGTATCCCCTTACAATGAGCAGTTCTTC
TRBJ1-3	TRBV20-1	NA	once	CSRMLRNTIYF	TGCAGTAGGATGCTCAGAAACACCATATATTTT
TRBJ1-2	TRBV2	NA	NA	CASSERQVYGYTF	TGTGCCAGCAGTGAACGTCAGGTCTATGGCTACACCTTC
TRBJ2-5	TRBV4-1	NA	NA	CASSQGTSSERTQYF	TGCGCCAGCAGCCAAGGCACTAGCAGTGAGAGAACCCAGTACTTC
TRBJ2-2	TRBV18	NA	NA	CASSHLQGMNTGELFF	TGTGCCAGCTCACACCTACAGGGAATGAACACCGGGGAGCTGTTTTTT
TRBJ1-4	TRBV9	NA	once	CASSPYDGPEKLFF	TGTGCCAGCAGCCCATACGATGGGCCTGAAAAACTGTTTTTT
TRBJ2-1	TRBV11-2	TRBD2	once	CASSFAGVYNEQFF	TGTGCCAGCAGCTTTGCGGGGGTCTACAATGAGCAGTTCTTC
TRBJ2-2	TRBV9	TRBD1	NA	CASSVGGWKGQGTGELFF	TGTGCCAGCAGCGTAGGCGGATGGAAGGGACAGGGGACCGGGGAGCTGTTTTTT
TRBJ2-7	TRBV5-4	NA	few	CASSLAMATYEQYF	TGTGCCAGCAGCTTGGCCATGGCGACCTACGAGCAGTACTTC
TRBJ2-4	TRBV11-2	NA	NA	CASSPNPSQNIQYF	TGTGCCAGCAGCCCGAACCCATCCCAAAACATTCAGTACTTC
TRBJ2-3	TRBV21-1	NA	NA	CASSKPPRLATAQYF	TGTGCCAGCAGCAAACCACCCCGACTCGCGACGGCGCAGTATTTT
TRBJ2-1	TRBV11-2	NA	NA	CASSEWPNEQFF	TGTGCCAGCAGTGAGTGGCCCAATGAGCAGTTCTTC
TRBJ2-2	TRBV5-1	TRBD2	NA	CASNLGGRTRGIGELFF	TGCGCCAGCAATCTAGGAGGTCGGACTAGGGGTATCGGGGAGCTGTTTTTT
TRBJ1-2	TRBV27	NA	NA	CASSLTWGIGYGYTF	TGTGCCAGCAGTTTGACTTGGGGGATAGGCTATGGCTACACCTTC
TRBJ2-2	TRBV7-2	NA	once	CASSLAGWNTGELFF	TGTGCCAGCAGCTTAGCGGGGTGGAACACCGGGGAGCTGTTTTTT
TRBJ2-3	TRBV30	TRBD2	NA	CAWSGRGGRGTQYF	TGTGCCTGGAGTGGACGGGGGGGAAGAGGTACGCAGTATTTT
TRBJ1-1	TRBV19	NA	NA	CASSTLHSRDGNTEAFF	TGTGCCAGTAGTACTCTTCATTCTAGGGACGGGAACACTGAGGCTTTCTTT
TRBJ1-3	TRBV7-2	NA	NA	CASSYNSGNTIYF	TGTGCCAGCAGCTACAACTCTGGAAACACCATATATTTT
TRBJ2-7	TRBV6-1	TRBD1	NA	CASSGDRAPRYF	TGTGCCAGCAGTGGGGACAGGGCTCCACGGTACTTC
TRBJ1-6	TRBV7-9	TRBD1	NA	CASSHGTDNSPLHF	TGTGCCAGCAGCCACGGGACAGATAATTCACCCCTCCACTTT
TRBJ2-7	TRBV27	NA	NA	CASSLGQGSHEQYF	TGTGCCAGCAGTTTAGGGCAGGGGAGCCACGAGCAGTACTTC
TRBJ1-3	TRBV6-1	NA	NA	CASSGNIGNTIYF	TGTGCCAGCAGTGGAAACATTGGAAACACCATATATTTT
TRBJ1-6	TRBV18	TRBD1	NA	CASSPQGANSPLHF	TGTGCCAGCTCACCCCAGGGGGCCAATTCACCCCTCCACTTT
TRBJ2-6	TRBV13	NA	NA	CASSTRPVGANVLTF	TGTGCCAGCAGTACTCGGCCCGTGGGGGCCAACGTCCTGACTTTC
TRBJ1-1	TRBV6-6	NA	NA	CASSSSRVTEAFF	TGTGCCAGCAGTTCGTCCAGGGTCACTGAAGCTTTCTTT
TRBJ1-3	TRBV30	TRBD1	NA	CAWRQGGATGNTIYF	TGTGCCTGGAGGCAGGGGGGGGCGACTGGAAACACCATATATTTT
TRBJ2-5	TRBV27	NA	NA	CASSSPLQGGETQYF	TGTGCCAGCAGTTCCCCCCTGCAGGGGGGGGAGACCCAGTACTTC
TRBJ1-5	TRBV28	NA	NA	CASSPTTGLKSNQPQHF	TGTGCCAGCAGTCCGACGACAGGCCTGAAATCCAATCAGCCCCAGCATTTT
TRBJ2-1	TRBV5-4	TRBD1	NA	CASSSGTGTYNEQFF	TGTGCCAGCAGCTCTGGGACAGGCACCTACAATGAGCAGTTCTTC
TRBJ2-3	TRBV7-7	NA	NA	CASSLTPKDTQYF	TGTGCCAGCAGCTTAACCCCGAAGGATACGCAGTATTTT
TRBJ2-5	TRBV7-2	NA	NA	CASSPGHTGQETQYF	TGTGCCAGCAGCCCCGGGCACACGGGACAAGAGACCCAGTACTTC
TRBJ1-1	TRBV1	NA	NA	CTSSQIPGSGRTEAFF	TGCACCAGCAGCCAAATACCGGGGTCAGGGAGAACTGAAGCTTTCTTT
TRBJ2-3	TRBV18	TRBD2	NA	CASSPVLIGTSGNTQYF	TGTGCCAGCTCACCAGTTCTAATTGGTACTAGCGGCAATACGCAGTATTTT
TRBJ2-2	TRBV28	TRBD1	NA	CASRETGGGGELFF	TGTGCCAGCAGGGAAACAGGGGGCGGCGGGGAGCTGTTTTTT